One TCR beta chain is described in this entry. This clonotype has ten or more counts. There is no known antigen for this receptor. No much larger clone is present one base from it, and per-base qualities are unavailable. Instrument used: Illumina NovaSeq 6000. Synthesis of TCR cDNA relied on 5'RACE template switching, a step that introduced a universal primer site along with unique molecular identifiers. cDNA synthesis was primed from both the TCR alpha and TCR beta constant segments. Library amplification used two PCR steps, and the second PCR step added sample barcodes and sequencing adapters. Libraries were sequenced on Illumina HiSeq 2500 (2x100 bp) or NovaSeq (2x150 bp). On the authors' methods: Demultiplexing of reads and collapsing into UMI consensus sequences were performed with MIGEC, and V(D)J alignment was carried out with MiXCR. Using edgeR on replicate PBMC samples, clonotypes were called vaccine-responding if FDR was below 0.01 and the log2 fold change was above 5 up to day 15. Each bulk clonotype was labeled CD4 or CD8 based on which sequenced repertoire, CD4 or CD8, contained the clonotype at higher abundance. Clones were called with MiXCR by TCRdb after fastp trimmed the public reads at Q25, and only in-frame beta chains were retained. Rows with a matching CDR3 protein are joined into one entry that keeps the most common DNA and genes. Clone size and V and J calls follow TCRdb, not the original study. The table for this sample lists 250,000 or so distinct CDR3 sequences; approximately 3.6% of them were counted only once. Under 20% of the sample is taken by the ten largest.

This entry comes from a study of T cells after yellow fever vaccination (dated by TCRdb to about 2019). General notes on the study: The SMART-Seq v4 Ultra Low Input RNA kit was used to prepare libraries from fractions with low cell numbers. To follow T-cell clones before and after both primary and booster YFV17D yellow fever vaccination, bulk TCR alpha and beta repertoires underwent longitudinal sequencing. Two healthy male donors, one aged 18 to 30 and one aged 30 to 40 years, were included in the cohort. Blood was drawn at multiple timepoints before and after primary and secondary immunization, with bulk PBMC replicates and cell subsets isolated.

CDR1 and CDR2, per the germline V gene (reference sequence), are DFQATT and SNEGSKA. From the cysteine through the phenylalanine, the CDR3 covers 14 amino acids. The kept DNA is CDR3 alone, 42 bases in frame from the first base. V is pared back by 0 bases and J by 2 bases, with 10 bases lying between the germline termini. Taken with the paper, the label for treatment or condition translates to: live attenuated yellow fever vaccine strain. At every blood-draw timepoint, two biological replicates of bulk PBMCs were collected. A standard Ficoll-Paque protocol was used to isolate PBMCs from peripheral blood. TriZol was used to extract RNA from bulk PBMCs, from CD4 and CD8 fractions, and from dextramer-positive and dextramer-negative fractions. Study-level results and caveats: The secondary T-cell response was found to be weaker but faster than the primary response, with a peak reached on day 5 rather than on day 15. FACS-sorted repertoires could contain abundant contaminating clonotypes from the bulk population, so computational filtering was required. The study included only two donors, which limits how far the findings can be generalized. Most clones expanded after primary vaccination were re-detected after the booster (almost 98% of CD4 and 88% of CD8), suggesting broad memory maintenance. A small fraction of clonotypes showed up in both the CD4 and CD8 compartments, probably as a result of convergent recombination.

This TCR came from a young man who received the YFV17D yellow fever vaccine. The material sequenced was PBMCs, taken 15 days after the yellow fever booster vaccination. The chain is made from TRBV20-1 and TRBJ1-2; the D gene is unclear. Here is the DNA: TGCAGTGCTAGAGATTCGCGGAAGAACTATGGCTACACCTTC. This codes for CSARDSRKNYGYTF.